One and the same sample provided the 9 T cell receptor beta chains below, sequenced in a study of T cell repertoires in cytomegalovirus infection. One entry per CDR3 protein, called by TCRdb with MiXCR from the reads. The data show 150,000 to 200,000 distinct CDR3 sequences, approximately 19% seen once. Sequencing input: PBMCs. The receptors come from a human donor in good health (CMV status not recorded). Some clones in this sample may be carry-over from other donors' samples.

The chain combines TRBV29-1 with TRBJ2-3; TRBD1 is a possible D gene (6 bases). The germline V and J ends were trimmed by 4 bases and 1 base, with 12 bases remaining between them. The CDR3 contains 14 residues. Germline CDR1 and CDR2: SQVTM and ANQGSEA. DNA of the CDR3: TGCAGCGTTGCTGGGGGCCCCGGCACAGATACGCAGTATTTT. It is translated as CSVAGGPGTDTQYF.

Notes on this clonotype: With a much larger clone just one base away, this may be a read error. The chain links TRBV7-2 to TRBJ2-3; 12 bases fit TRBD2. Germline V gene sequence: CDR1 SGHTA, CDR2 FQGNSA. The CDR3 sequence is 15 residues long. The CDR3 DNA sequence: TGTGGCAGCACTCTAGCGGGAGGGCCATCAGATACGCAGTATTTT. Residues: CGSTLAGGPSDTQYF. The entire variable domain, with the rest obtained from reference TRBV7-2 and TRBJ2-3, is as follows: GAGVSQSPSNKVTEKGKDVELRCDPISGHTALYWYRQSLGQGLEFLIYFQGNSAPDKSGLPSDRFSAERTGGSVSTLTIQRTQQEDSAVYLCGSTLAGGPSDTQYFGPGTRLTVL.

This clonotype was recorded a few times. V is TRBV13 and J is TRBJ2-1; 8 positions match TRBD1. The CDR3 is 15 amino acids. V dropped 5 bases and J dropped 7; count of bases not matched to a gene: 10. Looked up from germline, CDR1 is PRHDT and CDR2 is FYEKMQ (reference sequence). Here the CDR3 DNA reads TGTGCCAGCAGCAAACGGGCAGGGGGCAAGAATGAGCAGTTCTTC. Amino acid sequence: CASSKRAGGKNEQFF.

The V gene is TRBV18, the J gene TRBJ2-7; possibly TRBD1 or TRBD2 for D (5 bases each). Per the germline V gene, CDR1 is KGHSH and CDR2 is LQKENI. The germline V and J ends were trimmed by 1 base and 0 bases, with 7 bases remaining between them. The CDR3 consists of 14 residues. CDR3 protein: CASSPLGDSYEQYF. The CDR3 bases are TGTGCCAGCTCACCACTGGGGGACTCCTACGAGCAGTACTTC.

This clonotype showed up just a few times. This chain links TRBV6-1 with TRBJ1-6; D uncertain. The CDR3 has 12 residues. Trimming removed 4 bases at V and 7 bases at J, with 5 bases between. The germline CDR1 and CDR2 sequences are MNHNS and SASEGT. The CDR3 loop reads CASSVGNSPLHF. CDR3 nucleotides: TGTGCCAGCAGTGTAGGGAATTCACCCCTCCACTTT.

This clonotype has more than one count but fewer than ten. The chain combines TRBV14 with TRBJ2-5; 10 bases align to TRBD2. Losses at the gene ends were 4 bases for V and 5 bases for J; bases not matched to a gene: 19. This CDR3 region has 19 residues. Germline V gene lookup returns CDR1 SGHDN and CDR2 FVKESK. The CDR3 reads CASSPSRGLAGDLRETQYF. In DNA, the CDR3 is TGTGCCAGCAGCCCGAGTCGGGGCCTAGCGGGAGACCTCAGGGAGACCCAGTACTTC.

The chain recombines TRBV20-1 with TRBJ2-3; TRBD2 might be the D (5 bases). The germline V gene encodes CDR1 DFQATT and CDR2 SNEGSKA (reference sequence). CDR3 length: 12 amino acids. V was shortened by 7 bases and J by 3 bases, with 11 bases between the two germline ends. CDR3 sequence reads: CSGNGKTDTQYF. The CDR3 DNA follows: TGCAGTGGCAACGGGAAAACAGATACGCAGTATTTT.

This clonotype was counted ten times or more. V usage is TRBV7-9 and J usage is TRBJ2-6; 9 bases fit TRBD1. The germline V gene encodes CDR1 SEHNR and CDR2 FQNEAQ (reference sequence). Trimming took 5 bases from V and 5 from J; bases not matched to a gene: 16. CDR3 size: 19 residues. The CDR3 DNA is TGTGCCAGCAGCCCTCCCTCGACAGGGGGTTTTGGATGGGCCAACGTCCTGACTTTC. This translates into CASSPPSTGGFGWANVLTF.

The chain employs TRBV25-1 and TRBJ2-1, with D perhaps matching TRBD2 (5 bases). The CDR3 spans 16 residues. Trimming stripped 5 bases from V and 0 bases from J, with 14 bases between. CDR1 is MGHDK, CDR2 SYGVNS, per germline. CDR3 coding DNA: TGTGCCAGCAGTTCCCGGACTCTTAGCTCCTACAATGAGCAGTTCTTC. Amino acid sequence: CASSSRTLSSYNEQFF. Based on the CDR3 plus reference TRBV25-1 and TRBJ2-1, the full variable domain is EADIYQTPRYLVIGTGKKITLECSQTMGHDKMYWYQQDPGMELHLIHYSYGVNSTEKGDLSSESTVSRIRTEHFPLTLESARPSHTSQYLCASSSRTLSSYNEQFFGPGTRLTVL.